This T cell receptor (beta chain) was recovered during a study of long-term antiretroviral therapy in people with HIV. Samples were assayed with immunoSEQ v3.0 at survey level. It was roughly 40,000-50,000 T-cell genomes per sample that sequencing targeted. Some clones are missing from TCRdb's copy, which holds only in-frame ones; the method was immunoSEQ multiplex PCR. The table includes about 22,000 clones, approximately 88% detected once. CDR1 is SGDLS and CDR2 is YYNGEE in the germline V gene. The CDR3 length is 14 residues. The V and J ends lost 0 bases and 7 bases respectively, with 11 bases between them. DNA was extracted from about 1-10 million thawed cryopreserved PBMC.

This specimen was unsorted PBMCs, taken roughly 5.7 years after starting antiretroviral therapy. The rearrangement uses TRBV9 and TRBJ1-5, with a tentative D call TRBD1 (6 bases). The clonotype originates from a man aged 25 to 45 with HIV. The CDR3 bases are TGTGCCAGCAGCGTAGAAGGGGGGGGACAGCCCCAGCATTTT. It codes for CASSVEGGGQPQHF. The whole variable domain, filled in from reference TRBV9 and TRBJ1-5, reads DSGVTQTPKHLITATGQRVTLRCSPRSGDLSVYWYQQSLDQGLQFLIQYYNGEERAKGNILERFSAQQFPDLHSELNLSSLELGDSALYFCASSVEGGGQPQHFGDGTRLSIL.